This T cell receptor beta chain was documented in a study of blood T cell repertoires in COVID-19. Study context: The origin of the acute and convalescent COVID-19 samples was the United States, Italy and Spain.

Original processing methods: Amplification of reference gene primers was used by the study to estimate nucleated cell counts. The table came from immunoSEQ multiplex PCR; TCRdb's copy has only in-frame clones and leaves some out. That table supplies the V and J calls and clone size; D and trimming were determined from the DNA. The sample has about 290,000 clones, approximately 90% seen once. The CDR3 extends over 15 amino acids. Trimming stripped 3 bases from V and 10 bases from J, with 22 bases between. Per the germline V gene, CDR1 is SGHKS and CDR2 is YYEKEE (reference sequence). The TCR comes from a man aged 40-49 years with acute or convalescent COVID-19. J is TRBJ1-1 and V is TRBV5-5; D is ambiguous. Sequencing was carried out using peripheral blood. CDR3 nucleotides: TGTGCCAGCAGCTCCCTTCCTCTAGTCCCCTTTCGAGCTTTCTTT. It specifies CASSSLPLVPFRAFF.